The 3 T cell receptor beta chains below come from one sample, sequenced in a study of regulatory T cells in long-lasting Graves disease. Arm-PCR of CDR3 regions and iRepertoire HTBI primers were used to build TCR beta libraries. TCRdb passed the multiplex PCR reads through MiXCR, listing each CDR3 protein once. The data hold about 220,000 distinct CDR3 sequences, with less than 20% observed a single time. Time point denoted: newly diagnosed GD, antithyroid drugs for less than 3 months. TCR sequences were obtained from RNA taken from PBMCs. The same sample was also used in a study of T cells in Graves' hyperthyroidism and ophthalmopathy.

The material sequenced was peripheral blood mononuclear cells (PBMCs), taken at new diagnosis, from a patient treated with antithyroid drugs. The source of these receptors is a woman aged 30 to 39 with Graves disease.

The J gene is TRBJ1-2, the V gene TRBV3-1; no firm D call. Trimming stripped 0 bases from V and 8 bases from J, with 10 bases between. CDR1 LGHDT and CDR2 YNNKEL come from the germline V gene (reference sequence). The CDR3 is made up of 13 amino acids. In DNA, the CDR3 is TGTGCCAGCAGCCAAGAGCTCAAGTCGGGCTACACCTTC. This codes for CASSQELKSGYTF.

This clonotype showed up many times. The chain has TRBV28 and TRBJ2-7; 7 bases fit TRBD1. Germline CDR1 is MDHEN and CDR2 is SYDVKM. The CDR3 totals 15 residues. After removal of 3 bases from V and 4 bases from J, the junction contained 9 bases not matched to a gene. The CDR3 spells CASSFPGQREYEQYF. The CDR3 DNA reads TGTGCCAGCAGTTTCCCGGGACAGCGAGAGTACGAGCAGTACTTC.

In this sample, this clonotype turned up many times. This chain connects TRBV7-6 to TRBJ2-7; no definite D call. The ends were cut back, 5 bases at V and 6 bases at J, with 11 bases in the middle. CDR1 and CDR2 (germline): SGHVS, FNYEAQ. The CDR3 contains 12 residues. CDR3 loop: CASSPSASEQYF. In DNA form, the CDR3 reads TGTGCCAGCAGCCCTAGTGCGTCCGAGCAGTACTTC.